A selection of T cell receptor beta chains follows, all from one sample in a study of T cell repertoires in cytomegalovirus infection. TCRdb analysed the reads with MiXCR anew, one entry per CDR3 protein. The sample consists of 270,000 or so distinct CDR3 sequences, over 15% of them appearing once. What was sequenced was CD8+ T cells from PBMCs. These receptors came from a human donor in good health (CMV status not recorded). Some clones in this sample may be carry-over from other donors' samples. The CDR3 runs from the conserved cysteine through the conserved F or W. A D gene is named only where the DNA matches it firmly.

D,V,CDR3
TRBD1,TRBV7-9,CASSLSPGQGGTEAFF
TRBD1,TRBV11-2,CASSLGTGDHEQYF
.,TRBV28,CASKRTTGNYEQYF
.,TRBV19,CASSIGVIQETQYF
TRBD1,TRBV7-8,CASTGTGKIYEQYF
.,TRBV28,CASSLLLTDTQYF
.,TRBV6-5,CASSYSKGGAGYTF
.,TRBV5-6,CASSLAAGEISYEQYF
.,TRBV28,CASSLRGETQYF
TRBD1,TRBV11-2,CASSFGQGNEQFF
TRBD1,TRBV4-1,CASSQEDREGNQPQHF
.,TRBV29-1,CSVEDEGPYEQYF
.,TRBV27,CASSLAAGGNQPQHF
TRBD1,TRBV5-6,CASSLWEGALDYGYTF
TRBD1,TRBV5-1,CASSLDRGLGNTIYF
TRBD1,TRBV7-2,CASSLEGTEHTEAFF
TRBD1,TRBV7-9,CASSFYGTGEETQYF
.,TRBV7-9,CASSWGVTEAFF
TRBD1,TRBV13,CASSSQTGQGYNEQFF
.,TRBV6-4,CASSDWPTTEDEQFF
TRBD1,TRBV7-2,CASSHWTGDSYNEQFF
TRBD2,TRBV27,CASSLGVGGGLYNEQFF
.,TRBV27,CASSSDSYNSPLHF
TRBD2,TRBV7-6,CASSPELAGEVSSYEQYF
TRBD2,TRBV7-8,CASRQTSEPTGNEQFF
.,TRBV7-6,CASSPWASGGEKLFF
TRBD1,TRBV20-1,CSVRDRVYGYTF
.,TRBV19,CASSVGADQPQHF
.,TRBV7-9,CASTDNGLGEQFF
.,TRBV27,CASKNSNQPQHF
TRBD1,TRBV4-1,CASSQHRGASGNTIYF
.,TRBV19,CASSMGQAVATNEKLFF
TRBD1,TRBV28,CASGEQGSREEQYF
TRBD1,TRBV19,CASSIVVRDRGNNEQFF
TRBD1,TRBV4-1,CASSRDSGANVLTF
TRBD2,TRBV20-1,CSATPGAGRYNEQFF
TRBD1,TRBV27,CASSLYNNRGYNEQFF
TRBD1,TRBV16,CASSRDRGPSTNEKLFF
.,TRBV7-8,CASSLLSPRLGNTQYF
TRBD2,TRBV7-2,CASSLLLGEGTAKQETQYF
TRBD2,TRBV10-2,CASSEWGGFTDTQYF
.,TRBV4-1,CASSQAPQGRNQPQHF
.,TRBV12-3/TRBV12-4,CASTVGRIDGYTF
.,TRBV6-2/TRBV6-3,CASTAPDYYSYEQYF
.,TRBV6-1,CASSTGYNEQFF
.,TRBV6-2/TRBV6-3,CASSVRGRLKEKLFF
TRBD1,TRBV7-6,CASSLGRDREFNQPQHF
.,TRBV7-2,CASTPYLQEITEAFF
TRBD1,TRBV11-1,CASSLDRGISYEQYF
TRBD2,TRBV7-9,CASSPQAGRALDEQFF
.,TRBV12-3/TRBV12-4,CASSLGQGTPLHF
.,TRBV12-3/TRBV12-4,CASTPGEVEAFF